Reported below is one TCR beta chain. The assay was immunoSEQ multiplex PCR, and TCRdb's table has in-frame clones only and misses some. Found here are 190,000 or so clones, approximately 90% of them singletons; the top ten hold 10%. The sample comes from a study of blood T cell repertoires in COVID-19. Overall study context: T cells, B-cell-depleted T cells, or PBMCs provided the cDNA or gDNA that served as material.

Per the germline V gene, CDR1 is MDHEN and CDR2 is SYDVKM. The CDR3 runs to 13 residues. Deletions cut 7 bases from V and 4 bases from J, with 14 bases between. The receptor was derived from a man aged 18 to 29 with acute COVID-19. Input material: PBMCs or T cells enriched from blood (not recorded which). J is TRBJ2-7 and V is TRBV28, with D maybe TRBD2 (6 bases). In nucleotides, the CDR3 is TGTGCCAGCATACAGAGCGGGTCTTACGAGCAGTACTTC. This gives the protein CASIQSGSYEQYF.